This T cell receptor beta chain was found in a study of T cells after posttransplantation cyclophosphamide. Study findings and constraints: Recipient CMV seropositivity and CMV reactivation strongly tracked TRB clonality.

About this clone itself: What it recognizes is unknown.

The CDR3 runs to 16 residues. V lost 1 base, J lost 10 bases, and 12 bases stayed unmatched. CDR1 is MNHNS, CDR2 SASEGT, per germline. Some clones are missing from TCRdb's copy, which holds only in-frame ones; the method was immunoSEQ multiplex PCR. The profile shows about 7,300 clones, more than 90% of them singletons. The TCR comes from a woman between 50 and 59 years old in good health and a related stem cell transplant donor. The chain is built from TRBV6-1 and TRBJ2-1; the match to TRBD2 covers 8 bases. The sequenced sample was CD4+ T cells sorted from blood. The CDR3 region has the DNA TGTGCCAGCAGTGAAGGTACTAGCGGCCATCGAAGGGAGCAGTTCTTC. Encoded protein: CASSEGTSGHRREQFF.